The 2 T cell receptor beta chains listed next were all sequenced from one sample in a study of blood T cell repertoires in COVID-19. Some clones are missing from TCRdb's copy, which holds only in-frame ones; the method was immunoSEQ multiplex PCR. The data show roughly 250,000 clones, over 80% seen once. The sequenced sample was PBMCs or T cells enriched from blood (not recorded which). Receptors were obtained from a woman in her late teens or twenties who had recovered from COVID-19.

The chain is built from TRBV5-4 and TRBJ1-5, with a tentative D call TRBD1 (6 bases). Trimming left V 4 bases short and J 7 bases short, with 12 bases between. CDR1 is SGHNT, CDR2 YYREEE, per germline (reference sequence). CDR3 length: 13 residues. CDR3 protein: CASSPEGGQPQHF. The CDR3 DNA follows: TGTGCCAGCAGCCCCGAGGGGGGGCAGCCCCAGCATTTT.

In its sample, this clone was seen many times. V is TRBV6-5 and J is TRBJ1-2, with D unclear. Germline V lookup: CDR1 MNHEY, CDR2 SVGAGI. Trimming left V 6 bases short and J 4 bases short, with 12 bases between. The CDR3 is 13 amino acids. CDR3: CASRETDLYGYTF. The DNA of the CDR3 is TGTGCCAGCAGGGAGACTGACCTCTATGGCTACACCTTC.